The count of the clone carrying this TCR beta chain is one. Its antigen is not known. The data stem from a study of shared clonotypes between healthy human individuals. Study information: Each donor contributed plates that comprised three CD4 naive, three CD4 memory, two CD8 naive and one CD8 memory. Study outcomes and limitations: Only blood was sampled; tissue repertoires likely differ. Despite large depth, sorted-subset datasets appeared incompletely sequenced. Naive CD4 clonotypes overlapped across a handful of donors at roughly 4.5%.

Looked up from germline, CDR1 is MDHEN and CDR2 is SYDVKM. This CDR3 contains 16 residues. After removal of 4 bases from V and 7 bases from J, the junction contained 7 bases not matched to a gene. Assay: immunoSEQ multiplex PCR; the TCRdb copy retains only in-frame clones and omits some. The top ten clones hold approximately 0.057% of a sample with some 550,000 clones, about 96% of them seen once. Sequencing used naive CD4+ T cells sorted from blood. This sample's subset: CD45RA+ positively selected. The chain recombines TRBV28 with TRBJ2-1, with TRBD2 identical over 13 bases. The receptor's source is a young woman in good health. CDR3 nucleotide sequence: TGTGCCAGCAGTTGGACTAGCGGGAGCATAAAAAATGAGCAGTTCTTC. Protein sequence: CASSWTSGSIKNEQFF.